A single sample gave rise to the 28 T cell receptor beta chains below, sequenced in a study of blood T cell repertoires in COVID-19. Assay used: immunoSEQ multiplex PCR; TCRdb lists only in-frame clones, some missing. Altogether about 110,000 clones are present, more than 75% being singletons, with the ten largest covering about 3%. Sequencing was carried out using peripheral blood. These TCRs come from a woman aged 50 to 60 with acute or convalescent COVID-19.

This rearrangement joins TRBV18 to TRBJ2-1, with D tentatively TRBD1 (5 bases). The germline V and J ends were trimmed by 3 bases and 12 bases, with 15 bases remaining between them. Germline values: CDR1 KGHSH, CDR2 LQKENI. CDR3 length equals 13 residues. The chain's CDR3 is CASSPIIGEGQFF. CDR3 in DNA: TGTGCCAGCTCACCTATCATAGGGGAAGGGCAGTTCTTC.

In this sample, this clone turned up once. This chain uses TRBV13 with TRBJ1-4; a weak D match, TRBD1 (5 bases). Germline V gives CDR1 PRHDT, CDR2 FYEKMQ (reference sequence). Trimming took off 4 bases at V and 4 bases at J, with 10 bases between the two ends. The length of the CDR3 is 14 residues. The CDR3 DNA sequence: TGTGCCAGCAGCTCCCGGACACGTAATGAAAAACTGTTTTTT. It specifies CASSSRTRNEKLFF. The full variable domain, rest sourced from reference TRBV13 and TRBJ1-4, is AAGVIQSPRHLIKEKRETATLKCYPIPRHDTVYWYQQGPGQDPQFLISFYEKMQSDKGSIPDRFSAQQFSDYHSELNMSSLELGDSALYFCASSSRTRNEKLFFGSGTQLSVL.

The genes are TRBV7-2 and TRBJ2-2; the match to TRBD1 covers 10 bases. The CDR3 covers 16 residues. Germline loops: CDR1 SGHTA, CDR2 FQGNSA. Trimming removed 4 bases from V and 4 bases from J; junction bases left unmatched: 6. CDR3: CASSSHRTGGTGELFF. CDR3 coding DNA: TGTGCCAGCAGCTCCCATCGGACAGGGGGCACCGGGGAGCTGTTTTTT. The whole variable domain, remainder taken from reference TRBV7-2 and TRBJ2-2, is GAGVSQSPSNKVTEKGKDVELRCDPISGHTALYWYRQSLGQGLEFLIYFQGNSAPDKSGLPSDRFSAERTGGSVSTLTIQRTQQEDSAVYLCASSSHRTGGTGELFFGEGSRLTVL.

Here the CDR3 reads CASRGSGSGPQHF. For the CDR3, the DNA is TGTGCCAGCAGGGGTTCGGGGTCCGGGCCCCAGCATTTT. This chain joins TRBV6-5 and TRBJ1-5; no clear D gene. This CDR3 has 13 amino acids. Trimming cost V 6 bases and J 9 bases, with 15 bases left between them. Germline CDR1 is MNHEY and CDR2 is SVGAGI.

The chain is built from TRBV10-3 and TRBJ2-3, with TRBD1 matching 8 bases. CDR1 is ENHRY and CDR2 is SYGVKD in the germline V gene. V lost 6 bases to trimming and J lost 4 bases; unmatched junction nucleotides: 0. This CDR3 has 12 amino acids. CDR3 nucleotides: TGTGCCATCAGGACAGGGGCAGATACGCAGTATTTT. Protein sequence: CAIRTGADTQYF.

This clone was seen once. CDR3 residues: CASSQTGGSGMYNEQFF. In DNA form, the CDR3 reads TGTGCCAGCTCACAAACAGGAGGTAGCGGGATGTACAATGAGCAGTTCTTC. The rearrangement uses TRBV18 and TRBJ2-1, with TRBD2 matching 8 bases. V dropped 4 bases and J dropped 4; count of bases not matched to a gene: 12. Germline V CDR1 and CDR2: KGHSH, LQKENI. The CDR3 length is 17 residues.

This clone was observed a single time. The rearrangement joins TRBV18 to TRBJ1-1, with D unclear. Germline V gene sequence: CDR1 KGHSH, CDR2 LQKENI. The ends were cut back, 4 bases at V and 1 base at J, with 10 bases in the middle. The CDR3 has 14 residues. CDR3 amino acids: CASSQLTRNTEAFF. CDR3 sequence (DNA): TGTGCCAGCTCACAGCTTACTAGGAACACTGAAGCTTTCTTT.

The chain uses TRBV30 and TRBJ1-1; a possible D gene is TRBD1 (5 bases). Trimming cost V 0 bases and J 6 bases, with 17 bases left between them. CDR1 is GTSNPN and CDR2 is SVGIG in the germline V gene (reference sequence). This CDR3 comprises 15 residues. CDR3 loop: CAWSVHGSRVAEAFF. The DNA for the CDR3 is TGTGCCTGGAGTGTACACGGAAGCAGGGTCGCTGAAGCTTTCTTT.

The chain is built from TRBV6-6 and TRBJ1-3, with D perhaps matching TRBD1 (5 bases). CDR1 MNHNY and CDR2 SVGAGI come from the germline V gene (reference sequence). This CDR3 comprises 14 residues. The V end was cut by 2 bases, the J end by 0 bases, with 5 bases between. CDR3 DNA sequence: TGTGCCAGCAGTTACCAGGGCTCTGGAAACACCATATATTTT. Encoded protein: CASSYQGSGNTIYF.

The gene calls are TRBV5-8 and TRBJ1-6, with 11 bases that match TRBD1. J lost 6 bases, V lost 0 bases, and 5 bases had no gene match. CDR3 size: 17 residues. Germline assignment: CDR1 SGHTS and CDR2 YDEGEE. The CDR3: CASSLVGQGASNSPLHF. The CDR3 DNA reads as TGTGCCAGCAGCTTGGTCGGACAGGGGGCGTCTAATTCACCCCTCCACTTT.

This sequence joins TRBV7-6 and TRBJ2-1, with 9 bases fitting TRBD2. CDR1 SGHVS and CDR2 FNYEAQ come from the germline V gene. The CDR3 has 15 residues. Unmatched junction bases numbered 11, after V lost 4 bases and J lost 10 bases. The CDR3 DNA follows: TGTGCCAGCAGCTCTAAAGCGGGAGGCCCCTTCGAGCAGTTCTTC. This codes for CASSSKAGGPFEQFF.

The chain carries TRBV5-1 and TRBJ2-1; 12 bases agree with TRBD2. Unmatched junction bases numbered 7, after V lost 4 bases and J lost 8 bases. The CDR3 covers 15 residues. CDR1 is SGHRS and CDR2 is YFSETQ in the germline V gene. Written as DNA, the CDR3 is TGCGCCAGCAGCCCGACTAGCGGGAGTTCGCATGAGCAGTTCTTC. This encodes CASSPTSGSSHEQFF.

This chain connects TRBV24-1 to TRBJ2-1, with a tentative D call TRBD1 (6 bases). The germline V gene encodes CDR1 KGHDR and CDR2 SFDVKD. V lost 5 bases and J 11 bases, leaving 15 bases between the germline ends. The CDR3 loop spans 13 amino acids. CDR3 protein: CATSAVPGQKQFF. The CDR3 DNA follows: TGTGCCACCAGTGCTGTGCCGGGACAAAAGCAGTTCTTC.

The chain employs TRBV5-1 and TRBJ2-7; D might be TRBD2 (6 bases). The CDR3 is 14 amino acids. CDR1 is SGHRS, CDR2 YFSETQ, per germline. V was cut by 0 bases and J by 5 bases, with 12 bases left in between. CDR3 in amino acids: CASSLAGEAHEQYF. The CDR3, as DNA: TGCGCCAGCAGCTTGGCCGGGGAGGCCCACGAGCAGTACTTC.

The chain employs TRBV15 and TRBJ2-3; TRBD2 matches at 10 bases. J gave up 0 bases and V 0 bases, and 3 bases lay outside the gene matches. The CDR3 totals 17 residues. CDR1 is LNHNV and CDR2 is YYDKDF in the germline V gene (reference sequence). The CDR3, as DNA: TGTGCCACCAGCAGAGACCCGACTAGCGGGAGCACAGATACGCAGTATTTT. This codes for CATSRDPTSGSTDTQYF.

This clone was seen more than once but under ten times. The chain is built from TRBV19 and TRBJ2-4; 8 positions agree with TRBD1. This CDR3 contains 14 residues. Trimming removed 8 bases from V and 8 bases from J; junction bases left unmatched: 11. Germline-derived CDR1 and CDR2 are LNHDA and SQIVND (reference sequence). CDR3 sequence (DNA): TGTGCCAGTGCACGCCAGGGGGCGAATGACATTCAGTACTTC. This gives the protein CASARQGANDIQYF.

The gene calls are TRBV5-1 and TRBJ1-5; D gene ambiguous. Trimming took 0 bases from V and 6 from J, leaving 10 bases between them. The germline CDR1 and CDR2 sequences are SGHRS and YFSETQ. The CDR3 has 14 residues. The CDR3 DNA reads TGCGCCAGCAGCTTGGGAGGGATCGGTCAGCCCCAGCATTTT. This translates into CASSLGGIGQPQHF.

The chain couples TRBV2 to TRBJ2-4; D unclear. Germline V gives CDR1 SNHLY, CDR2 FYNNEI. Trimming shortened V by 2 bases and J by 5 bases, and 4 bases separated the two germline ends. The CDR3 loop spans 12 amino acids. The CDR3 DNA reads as TGTGCCAGCAGTGAATCTCAAAACATTCAGTACTTC. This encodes CASSESQNIQYF.

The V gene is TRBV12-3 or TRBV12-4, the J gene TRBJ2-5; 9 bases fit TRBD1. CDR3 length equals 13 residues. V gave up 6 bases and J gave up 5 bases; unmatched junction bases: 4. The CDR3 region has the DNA TGTGCCAGCAGCCCAGACAGGGGGGAGACCCAGTACTTC. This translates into CASSPDRGETQYF.

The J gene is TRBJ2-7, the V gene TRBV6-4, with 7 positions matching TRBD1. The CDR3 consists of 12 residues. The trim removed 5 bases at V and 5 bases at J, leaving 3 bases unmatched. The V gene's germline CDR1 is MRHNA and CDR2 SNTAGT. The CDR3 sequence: CASSYQGDEQYF. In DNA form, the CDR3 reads TGTGCCAGCAGTTATCAGGGGGACGAGCAGTACTTC.

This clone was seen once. CDR3 region: CASSPGLAISTDTQYF. CDR3 coding DNA: TGTGCCAGCTCACCGGGACTAGCGATTAGCACAGATACGCAGTATTTT. The chain combines TRBV18 with TRBJ2-3; 10 bases match TRBD2. CDR1 is KGHSH, CDR2 LQKENI, per germline. CDR3 length: 16 residues. With 3 bases clipped from V and 0 bases from J, the junction kept 3 bases outside the gene matches.

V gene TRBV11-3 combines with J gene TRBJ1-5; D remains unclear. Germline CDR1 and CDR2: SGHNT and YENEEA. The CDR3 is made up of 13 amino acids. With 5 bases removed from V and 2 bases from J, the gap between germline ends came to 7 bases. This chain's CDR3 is CASSPGGNQPQHF. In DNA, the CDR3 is TGTGCCAGCAGCCCGGGAGGCAATCAGCCCCAGCATTTT.

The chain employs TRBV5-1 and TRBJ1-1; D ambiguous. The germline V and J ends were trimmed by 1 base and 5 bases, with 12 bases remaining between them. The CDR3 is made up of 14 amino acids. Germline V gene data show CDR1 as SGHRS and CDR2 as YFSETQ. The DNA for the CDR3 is TGCGCCAGCAGCTTGTCGTCGGGAAGGACTGAAGCTTTCTTT. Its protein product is CASSLSSGRTEAFF.

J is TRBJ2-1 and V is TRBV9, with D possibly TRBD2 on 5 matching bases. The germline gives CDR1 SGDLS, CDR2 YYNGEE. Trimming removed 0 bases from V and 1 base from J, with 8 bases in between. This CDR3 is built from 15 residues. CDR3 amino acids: CASSVVRGSYNEQFF. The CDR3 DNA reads TGTGCCAGCAGCGTAGTACGGGGATCCTACAATGAGCAGTTCTTC.

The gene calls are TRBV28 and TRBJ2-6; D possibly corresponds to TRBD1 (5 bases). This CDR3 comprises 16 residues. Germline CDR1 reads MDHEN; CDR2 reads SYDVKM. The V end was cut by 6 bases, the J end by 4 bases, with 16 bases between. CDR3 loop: CASSGQFQTGANVLTF. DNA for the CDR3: TGTGCCAGCAGCGGACAATTTCAAACCGGGGCCAACGTCCTGACTTTC.

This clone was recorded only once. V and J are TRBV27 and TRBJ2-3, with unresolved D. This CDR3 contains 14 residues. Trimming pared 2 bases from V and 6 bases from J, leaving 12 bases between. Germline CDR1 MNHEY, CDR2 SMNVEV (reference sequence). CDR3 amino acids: CASSLGGGPDTQYF. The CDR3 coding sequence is TGTGCCAGCAGTTTAGGCGGCGGCCCCGATACGCAGTATTTT.

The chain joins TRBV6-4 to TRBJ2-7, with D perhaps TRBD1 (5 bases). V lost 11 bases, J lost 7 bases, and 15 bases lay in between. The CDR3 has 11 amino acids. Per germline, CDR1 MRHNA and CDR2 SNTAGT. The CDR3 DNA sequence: TGTGCCGTTCAGGGCCGGAGAGAGCAGTACTTC. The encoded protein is CAVQGRREQYF.

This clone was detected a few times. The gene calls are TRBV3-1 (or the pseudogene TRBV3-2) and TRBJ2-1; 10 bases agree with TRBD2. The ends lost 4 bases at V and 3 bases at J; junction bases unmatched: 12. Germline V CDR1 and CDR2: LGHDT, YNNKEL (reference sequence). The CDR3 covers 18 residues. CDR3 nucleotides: TGTGCCAGCAGCCGTAGGGGAGTAGCGGGAGGAGGCTACAATGAGCAGTTCTTC. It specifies CASSRRGVAGGGYNEQFF.